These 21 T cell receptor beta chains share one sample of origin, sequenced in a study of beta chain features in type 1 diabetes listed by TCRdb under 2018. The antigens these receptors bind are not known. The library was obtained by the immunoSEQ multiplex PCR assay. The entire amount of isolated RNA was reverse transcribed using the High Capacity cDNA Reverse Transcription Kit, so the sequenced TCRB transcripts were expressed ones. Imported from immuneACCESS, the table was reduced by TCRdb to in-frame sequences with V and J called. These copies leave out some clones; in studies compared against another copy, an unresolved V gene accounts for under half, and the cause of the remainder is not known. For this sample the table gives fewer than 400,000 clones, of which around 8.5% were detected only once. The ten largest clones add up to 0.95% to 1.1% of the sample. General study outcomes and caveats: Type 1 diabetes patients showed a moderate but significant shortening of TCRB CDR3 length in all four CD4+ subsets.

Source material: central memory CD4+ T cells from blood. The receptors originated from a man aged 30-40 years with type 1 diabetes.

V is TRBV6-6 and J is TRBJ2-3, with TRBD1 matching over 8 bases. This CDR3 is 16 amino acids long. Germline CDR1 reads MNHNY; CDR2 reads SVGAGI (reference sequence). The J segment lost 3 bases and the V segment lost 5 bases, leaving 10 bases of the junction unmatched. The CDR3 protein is CASSGTDRVGTDTQYF. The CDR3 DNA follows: TGTGCCAGCAGTGGGACGGACAGGGTCGGGACAGATACGCAGTATTTT.

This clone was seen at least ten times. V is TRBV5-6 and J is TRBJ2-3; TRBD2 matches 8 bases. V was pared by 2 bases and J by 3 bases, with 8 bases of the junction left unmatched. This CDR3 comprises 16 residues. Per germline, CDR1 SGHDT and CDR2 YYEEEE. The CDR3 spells CASSLPGTRRTDTQYF. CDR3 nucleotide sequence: TGTGCCAGCAGCTTACCCGGGACTAGGAGAACAGATACGCAGTATTTT.

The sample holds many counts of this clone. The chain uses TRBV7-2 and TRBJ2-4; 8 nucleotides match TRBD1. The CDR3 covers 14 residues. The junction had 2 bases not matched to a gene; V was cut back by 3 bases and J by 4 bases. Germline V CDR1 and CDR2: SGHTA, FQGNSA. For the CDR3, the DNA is TGTGCCAGCAGCTTTAGGACAGGGAAAAACATTCAGTACTTC. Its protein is CASSFRTGKNIQYF.

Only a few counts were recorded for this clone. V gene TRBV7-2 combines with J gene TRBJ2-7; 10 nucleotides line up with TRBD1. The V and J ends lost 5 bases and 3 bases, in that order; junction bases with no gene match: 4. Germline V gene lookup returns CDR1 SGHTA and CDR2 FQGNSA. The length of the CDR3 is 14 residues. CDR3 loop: CASSGRDRGYEQYF. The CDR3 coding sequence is TGTGCCAGCAGCGGCCGGGACAGGGGCTACGAGCAGTACTTC.

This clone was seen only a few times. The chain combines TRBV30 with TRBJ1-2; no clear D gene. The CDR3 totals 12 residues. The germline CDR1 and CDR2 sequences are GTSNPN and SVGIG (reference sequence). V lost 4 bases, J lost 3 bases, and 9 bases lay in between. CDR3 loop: CAWTPGDYGYTF. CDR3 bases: TGTGCCTGGACCCCCGGGGACTATGGCTACACCTTC.

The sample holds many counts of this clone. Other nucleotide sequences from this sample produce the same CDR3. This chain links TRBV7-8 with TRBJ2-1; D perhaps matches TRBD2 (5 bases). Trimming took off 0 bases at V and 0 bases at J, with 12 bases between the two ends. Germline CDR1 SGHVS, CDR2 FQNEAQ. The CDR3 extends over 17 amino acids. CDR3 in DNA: TGTGCCAGCAGCTTAGCGGCGGGCTTGAGCTCCTACAATGAGCAGTTCTTC. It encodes CASSLAAGLSSYNEQFF.

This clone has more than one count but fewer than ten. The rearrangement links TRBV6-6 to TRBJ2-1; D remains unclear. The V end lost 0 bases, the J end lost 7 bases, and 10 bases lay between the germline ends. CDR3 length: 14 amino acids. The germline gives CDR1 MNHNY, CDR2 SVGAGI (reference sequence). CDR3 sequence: CASSYSEVWNEQFF. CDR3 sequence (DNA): TGTGCCAGCAGTTACTCTGAGGTTTGGAATGAGCAGTTCTTC.

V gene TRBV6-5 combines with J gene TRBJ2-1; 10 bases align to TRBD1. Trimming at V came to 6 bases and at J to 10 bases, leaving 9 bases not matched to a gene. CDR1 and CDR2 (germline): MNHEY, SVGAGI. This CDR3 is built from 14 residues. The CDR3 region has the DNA TGTGCCAGCAGGACAGGGGGCTTCTCGCGGGAGCAGTTCTTC. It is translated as CASRTGGFSREQFF.

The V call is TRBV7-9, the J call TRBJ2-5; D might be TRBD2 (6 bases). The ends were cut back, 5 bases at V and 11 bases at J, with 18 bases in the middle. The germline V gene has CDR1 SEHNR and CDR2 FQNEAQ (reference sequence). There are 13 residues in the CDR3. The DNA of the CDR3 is TGTGCCAGCAGCCCCAAAGGTGGAGGGGAGCAGTACTTC. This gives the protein CASSPKGGGEQYF.

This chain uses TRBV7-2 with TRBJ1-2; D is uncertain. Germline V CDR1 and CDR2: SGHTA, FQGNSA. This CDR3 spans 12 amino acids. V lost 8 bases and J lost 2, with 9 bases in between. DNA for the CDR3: TGTGCCAGCTGGGTAGGAAACTATGGCTACACCTTC. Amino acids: CASWVGNYGYTF.

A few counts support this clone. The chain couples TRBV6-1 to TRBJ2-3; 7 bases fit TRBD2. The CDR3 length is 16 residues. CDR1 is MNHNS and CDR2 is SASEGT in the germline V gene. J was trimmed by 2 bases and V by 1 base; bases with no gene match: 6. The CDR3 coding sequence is TGTGCCAGCAGTGAAGGGGCTAGCGGCCTCACAGATACGCAGTATTTT. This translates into CASSEGASGLTDTQYF.

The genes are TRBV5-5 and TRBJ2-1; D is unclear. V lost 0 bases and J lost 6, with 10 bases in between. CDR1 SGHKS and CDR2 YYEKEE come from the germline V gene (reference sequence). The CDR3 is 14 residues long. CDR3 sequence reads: CASSLVYGGNEQFF. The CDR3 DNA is TGTGCCAGCAGCTTGGTTTATGGTGGCAATGAGCAGTTCTTC.

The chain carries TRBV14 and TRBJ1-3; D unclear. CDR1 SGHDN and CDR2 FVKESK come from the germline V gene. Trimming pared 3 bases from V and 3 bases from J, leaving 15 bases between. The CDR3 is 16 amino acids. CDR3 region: CASSHFDWTRGNTIYF. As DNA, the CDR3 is TGTGCCAGCAGCCATTTTGATTGGACGCGTGGAAACACCATATATTTT.

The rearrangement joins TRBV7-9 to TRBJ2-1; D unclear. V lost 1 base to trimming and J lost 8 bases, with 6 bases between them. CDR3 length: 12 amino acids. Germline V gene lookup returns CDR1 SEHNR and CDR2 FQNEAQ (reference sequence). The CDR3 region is CASSLEVDEQFF. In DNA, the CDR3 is TGTGCCAGCAGCTTAGAGGTGGATGAGCAGTTCTTC.

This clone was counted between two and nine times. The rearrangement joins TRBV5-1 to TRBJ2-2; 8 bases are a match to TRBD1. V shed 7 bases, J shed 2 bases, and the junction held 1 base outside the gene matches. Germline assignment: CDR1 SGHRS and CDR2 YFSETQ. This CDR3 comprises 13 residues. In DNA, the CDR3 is TGCGCCAGCGACAGGGGAAACACCGGGGAGCTGTTTTTT. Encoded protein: CASDRGNTGELFF. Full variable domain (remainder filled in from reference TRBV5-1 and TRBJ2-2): KAGVTQTPRYLIKTRGQQVTLSCSPISGHRSVSWYQQTPGQGLQFLFEYFSETQRNKGNFPGRFSGRQFSNSRSEMNVSTLELGDSALYLCASDRGNTGELFFGEGSRLTVL.

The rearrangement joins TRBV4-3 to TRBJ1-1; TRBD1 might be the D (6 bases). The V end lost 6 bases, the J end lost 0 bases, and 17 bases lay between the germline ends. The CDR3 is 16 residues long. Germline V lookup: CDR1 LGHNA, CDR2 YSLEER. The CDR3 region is CASSQFRQVLNTEAFF. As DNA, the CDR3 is TGCGCCAGCAGTCAATTTAGACAGGTTCTGAACACTGAAGCTTTCTTT.

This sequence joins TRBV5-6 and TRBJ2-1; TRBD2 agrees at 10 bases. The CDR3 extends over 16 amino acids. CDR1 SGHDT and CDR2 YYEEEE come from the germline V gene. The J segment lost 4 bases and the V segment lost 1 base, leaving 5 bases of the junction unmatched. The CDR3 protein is CASSLSRTSGYNEQFF. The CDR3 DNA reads TGTGCCAGCAGCTTGTCCCGGACTAGCGGATACAATGAGCAGTTCTTC.

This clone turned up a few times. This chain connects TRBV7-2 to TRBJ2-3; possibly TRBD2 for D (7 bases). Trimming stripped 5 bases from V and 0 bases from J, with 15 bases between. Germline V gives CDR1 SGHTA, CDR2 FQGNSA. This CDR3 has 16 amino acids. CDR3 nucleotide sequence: TGTGCCAGCAGCCCCGGGGGGCGCACTAGCACAGATACGCAGTATTTT. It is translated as CASSPGGRTSTDTQYF. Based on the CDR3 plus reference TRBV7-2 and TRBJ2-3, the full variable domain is GAGVSQSPSNKVTEKGKDVELRCDPISGHTALYWYRQSLGQGLEFLIYFQGNSAPDKSGLPSDRFSAERTGGSVSTLTIQRTQQEDSAVYLCASSPGGRTSTDTQYFGPGTRLTVL.

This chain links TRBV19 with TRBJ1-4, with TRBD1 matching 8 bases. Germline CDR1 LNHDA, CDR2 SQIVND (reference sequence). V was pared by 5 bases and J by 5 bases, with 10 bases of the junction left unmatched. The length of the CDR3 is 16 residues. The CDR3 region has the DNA TGTGCCAGTAGTTCGCCCGGACAGGGAGCCAATGAAAAACTGTTTTTT. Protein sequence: CASSSPGQGANEKLFF.

CDR3 sequence reads: CASSQDTAGGYNEQFF. CDR3 in DNA: TGCGCCAGCAGCCAAGATACCGCAGGGGGCTACAATGAGCAGTTCTTC. The chain is built from TRBV4-3 and TRBJ2-1, with 7 bases identical to TRBD1. Trimming at V came to 0 bases and at J to 3 bases, leaving 5 bases not matched to a gene. The CDR3 is made up of 16 amino acids. Germline V gives CDR1 LGHNA, CDR2 YSLEER.

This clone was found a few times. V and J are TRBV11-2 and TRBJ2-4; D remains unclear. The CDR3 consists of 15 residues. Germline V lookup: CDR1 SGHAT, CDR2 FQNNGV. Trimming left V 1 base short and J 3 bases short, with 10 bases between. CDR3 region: CASSLAVANKNIQYF. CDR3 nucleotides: TGTGCCAGCAGCTTAGCGGTAGCTAACAAAAACATTCAGTACTTC.